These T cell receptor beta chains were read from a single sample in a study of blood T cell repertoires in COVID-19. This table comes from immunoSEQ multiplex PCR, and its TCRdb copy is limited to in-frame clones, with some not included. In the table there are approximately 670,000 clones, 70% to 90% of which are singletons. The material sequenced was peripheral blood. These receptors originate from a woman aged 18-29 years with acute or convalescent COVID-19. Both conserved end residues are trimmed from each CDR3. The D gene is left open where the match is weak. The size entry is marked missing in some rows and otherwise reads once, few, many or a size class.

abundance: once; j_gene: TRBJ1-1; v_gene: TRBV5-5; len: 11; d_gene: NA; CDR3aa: ASSFRVGTEAF
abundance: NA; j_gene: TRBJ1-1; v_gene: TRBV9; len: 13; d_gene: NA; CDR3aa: ASSVVAGPDTEAF
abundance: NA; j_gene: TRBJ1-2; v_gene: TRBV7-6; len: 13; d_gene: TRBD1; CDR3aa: ASSYGQGRVYGYT
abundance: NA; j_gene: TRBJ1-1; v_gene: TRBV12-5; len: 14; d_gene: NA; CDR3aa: ASGLVVASGATEAF
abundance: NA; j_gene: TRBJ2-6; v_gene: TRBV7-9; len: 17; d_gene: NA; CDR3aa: ASSSRVGLPGSGANVLT
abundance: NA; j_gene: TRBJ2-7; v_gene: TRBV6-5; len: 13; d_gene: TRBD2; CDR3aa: ASSSLAANSYEQY
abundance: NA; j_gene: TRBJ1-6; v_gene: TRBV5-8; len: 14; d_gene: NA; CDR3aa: ASSPPWSSYNSPLH
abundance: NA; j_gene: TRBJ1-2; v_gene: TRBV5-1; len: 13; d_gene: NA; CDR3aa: ASSLTGGGDYGYT
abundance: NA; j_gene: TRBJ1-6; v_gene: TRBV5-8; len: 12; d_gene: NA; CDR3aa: ASSLGQFPSPLH
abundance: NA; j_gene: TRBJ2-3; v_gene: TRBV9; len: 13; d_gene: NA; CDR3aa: ASSSRLESTDTQY
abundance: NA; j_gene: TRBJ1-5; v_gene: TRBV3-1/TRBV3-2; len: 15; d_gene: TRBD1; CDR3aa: ASSPQSGTGGNQPQH
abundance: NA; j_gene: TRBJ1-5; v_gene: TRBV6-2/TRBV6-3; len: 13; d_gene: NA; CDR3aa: ASSPHRDGNQPQH
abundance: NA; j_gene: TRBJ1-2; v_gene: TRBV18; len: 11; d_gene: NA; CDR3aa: ASSPGASYGYT
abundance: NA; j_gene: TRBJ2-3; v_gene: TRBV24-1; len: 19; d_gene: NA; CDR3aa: ATSDPRRLQTGPSSTDTQY
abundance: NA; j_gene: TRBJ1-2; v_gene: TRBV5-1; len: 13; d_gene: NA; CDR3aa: ASSLDAGQWRGYT
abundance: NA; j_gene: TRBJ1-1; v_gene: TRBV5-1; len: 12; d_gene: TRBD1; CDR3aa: ASSLTGENTEAF
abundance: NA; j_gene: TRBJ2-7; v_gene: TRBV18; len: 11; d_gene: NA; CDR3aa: ASSPPTTYEQY
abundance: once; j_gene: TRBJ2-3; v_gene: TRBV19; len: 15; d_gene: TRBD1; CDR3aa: ASSPKDRDRVTDTQY
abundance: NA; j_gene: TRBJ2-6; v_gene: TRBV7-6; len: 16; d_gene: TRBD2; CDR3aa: ASSLGLAGGPGANVLT
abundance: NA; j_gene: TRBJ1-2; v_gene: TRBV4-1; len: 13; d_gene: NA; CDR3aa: ASSQGGRGAFGYT
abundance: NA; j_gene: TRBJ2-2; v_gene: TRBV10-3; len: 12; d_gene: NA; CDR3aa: AISESGNTGELF
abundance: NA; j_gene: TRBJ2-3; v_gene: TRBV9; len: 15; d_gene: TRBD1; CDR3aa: ASSVPGQGTPTDTQY
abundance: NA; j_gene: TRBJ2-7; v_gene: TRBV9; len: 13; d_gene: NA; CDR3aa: ASSVGDSAVYEQY
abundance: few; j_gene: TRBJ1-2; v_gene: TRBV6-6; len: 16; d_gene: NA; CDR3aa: ASSLYRTAGVANYGYT
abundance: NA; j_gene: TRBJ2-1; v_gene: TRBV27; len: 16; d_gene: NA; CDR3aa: ASSLGRRAQSSYNEQF
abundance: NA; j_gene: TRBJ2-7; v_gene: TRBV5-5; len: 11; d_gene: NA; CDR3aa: ASSLRGLYEQY
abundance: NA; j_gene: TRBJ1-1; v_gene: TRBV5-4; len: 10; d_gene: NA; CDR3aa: ASSAQGTEAF
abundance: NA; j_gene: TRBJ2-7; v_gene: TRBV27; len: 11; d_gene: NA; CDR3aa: ASSYGDGSEQY
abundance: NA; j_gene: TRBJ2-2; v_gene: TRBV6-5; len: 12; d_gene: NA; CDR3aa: ASSYVDSGGELF
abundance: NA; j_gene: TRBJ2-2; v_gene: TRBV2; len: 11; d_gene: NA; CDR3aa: ASSKERAGELF
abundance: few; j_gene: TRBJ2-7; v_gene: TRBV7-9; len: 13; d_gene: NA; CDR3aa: ASSSHRDYNYEQY
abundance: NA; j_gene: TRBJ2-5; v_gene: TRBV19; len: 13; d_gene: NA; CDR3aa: ASSRGRLEPGTQY
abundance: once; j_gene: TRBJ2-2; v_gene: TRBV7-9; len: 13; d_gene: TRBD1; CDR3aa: ASSSGQGSTGELF
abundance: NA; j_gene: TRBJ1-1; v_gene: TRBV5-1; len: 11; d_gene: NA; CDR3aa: ASSLGGGFEAF
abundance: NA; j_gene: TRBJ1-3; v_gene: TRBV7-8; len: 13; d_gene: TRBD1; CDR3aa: ASSLRDRKGNTIY
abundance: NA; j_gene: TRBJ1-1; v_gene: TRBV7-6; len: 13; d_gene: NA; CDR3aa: ASSPDFLGGNEAF
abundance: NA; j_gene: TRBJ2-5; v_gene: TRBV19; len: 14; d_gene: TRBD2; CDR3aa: ASSIKWLADQETQY
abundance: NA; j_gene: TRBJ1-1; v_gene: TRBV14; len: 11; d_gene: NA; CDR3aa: ASSLVGGAGAF
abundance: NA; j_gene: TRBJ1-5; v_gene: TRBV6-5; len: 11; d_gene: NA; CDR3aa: ASSFDGNQPQH
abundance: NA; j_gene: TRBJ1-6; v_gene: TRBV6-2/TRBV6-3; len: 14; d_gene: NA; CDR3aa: ASSYSGRGLSSPLH
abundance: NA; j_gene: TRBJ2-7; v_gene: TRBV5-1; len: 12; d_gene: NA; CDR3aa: ASSLQTESYEQY
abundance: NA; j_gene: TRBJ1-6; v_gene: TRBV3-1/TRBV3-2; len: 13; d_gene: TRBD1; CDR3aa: ASRSWTGDNSPLH
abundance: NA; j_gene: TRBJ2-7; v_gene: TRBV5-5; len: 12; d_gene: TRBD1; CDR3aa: ASSSRQGSYEQY
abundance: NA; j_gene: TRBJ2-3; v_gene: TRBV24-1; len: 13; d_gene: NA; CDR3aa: ATSEQTHSTDTQY
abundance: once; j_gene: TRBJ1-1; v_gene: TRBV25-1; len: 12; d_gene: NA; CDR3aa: ASSLTRENTEAF
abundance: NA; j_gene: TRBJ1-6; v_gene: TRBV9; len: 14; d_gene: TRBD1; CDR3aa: ASSPREDRDNSPLH
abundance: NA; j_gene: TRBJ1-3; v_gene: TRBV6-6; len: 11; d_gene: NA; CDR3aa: ASSYGPGNTIY
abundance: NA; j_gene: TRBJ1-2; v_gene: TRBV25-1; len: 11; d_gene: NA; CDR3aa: ASSEYETNGYT
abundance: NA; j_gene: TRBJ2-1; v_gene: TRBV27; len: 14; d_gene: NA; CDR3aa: ASRDWDTEKGDEQF
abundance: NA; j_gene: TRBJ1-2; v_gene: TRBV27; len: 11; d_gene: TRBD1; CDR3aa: ASSLGDRGGYT
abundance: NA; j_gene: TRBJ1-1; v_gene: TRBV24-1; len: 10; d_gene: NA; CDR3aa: ATSGSGTEAF
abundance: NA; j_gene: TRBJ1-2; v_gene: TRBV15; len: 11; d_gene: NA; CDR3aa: ATSLQVPGGYT
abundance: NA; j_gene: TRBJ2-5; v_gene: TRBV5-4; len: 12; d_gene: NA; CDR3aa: ASSLRTEQETQY
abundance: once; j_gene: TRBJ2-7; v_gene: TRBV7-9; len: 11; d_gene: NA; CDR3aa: ASTHGVHYEQY
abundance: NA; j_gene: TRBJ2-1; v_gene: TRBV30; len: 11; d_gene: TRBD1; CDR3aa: AWARQGLDEQF
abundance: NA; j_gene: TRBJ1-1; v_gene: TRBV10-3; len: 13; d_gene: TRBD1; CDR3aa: AISDQGQPNTEAF
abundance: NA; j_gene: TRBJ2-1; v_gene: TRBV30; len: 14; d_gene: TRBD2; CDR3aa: ASYRTGGARSNEQF
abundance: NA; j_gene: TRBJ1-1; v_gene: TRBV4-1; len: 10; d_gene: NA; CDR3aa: ASSQAYTEAF
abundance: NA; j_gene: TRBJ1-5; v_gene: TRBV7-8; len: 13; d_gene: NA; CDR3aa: ASSLAIYGHQPQH